This TCR beta chain derives from a study of cytomegalovirus exposure and HLA in healthy donors. In the study overall: Of roughly 400 genotyped donors, about 81% grouped in the Caucasian-associated ancestry cluster.

With 60 Vbeta and 13 Jbeta primers, the PCR was carried out. Generated by immunoSEQ multiplex PCR, the TCRdb table keeps only in-frame clones and is missing some. This sample contains about 140,000 clones. The germline gives CDR1 SEHNR, CDR2 FQNEAQ (reference sequence). V dropped 5 bases and J dropped 0; count of bases not matched to a gene: 2. The CDR3 sequence is 15 residues long. The J gene is TRBJ2-3, the V gene TRBV7-9; 10 bases line up with TRBD2. The sample consisted of PBMCs. The receptor was derived from a woman aged 18-35 years in good health and CMV-seronegative. CDR3 DNA sequence: TGTGCCAGCAGCGCGACTAGCGGGAGCACAGATACGCAGTATTTT. It translates to CASSATSGSTDTQYF.